The 18 T cell receptor beta chains below were found in one sample sequenced in a study of blood T cell repertoires in COVID-19. Only in-frame clones appear in the TCRdb table, and some are missing; sequencing was by immunoSEQ multiplex PCR. The profile covers under 150,000 clones, with roughly 84% appearing a single time and roughly 34% taken by the ten largest. Sequences were obtained from peripheral blood. The receptor source for this set is a human donor in a cohort sampled during active COVID-19.

This chain joins TRBV21-1 and TRBJ1-6; the table's D call of TRBD1 was not tested on the DNA. TRBV21-1 is tagged as a pseudogene. The CDR3 is made up of 15 amino acids. The CDR3 nucleotides are TGTGCCAGCAGCCTGGGACAGATTTTTAATTCACCCCTCCACTTT. It codes for CASSLGQIFNSPLHF.

This clone has a handful of counts. This sequence joins TRBV6-5 and TRBJ2-7; 9 positions agree with TRBD1. Germline V gene sequence: CDR1 MNHEY, CDR2 SVGAGI. CDR3 size: 15 residues. The trim removed 9 bases at V and 8 bases at J, leaving 17 bases unmatched. The CDR3 is CASGPPGQGSTKQYF. DNA for the CDR3: TGTGCCAGTGGGCCCCCGGGACAGGGTTCTACGAAGCAGTACTTC.

This chain joins TRBV5-1 and TRBJ1-2; no reliable D call. The CDR3 spans 19 residues. CDR1 SGHRS and CDR2 YFSETQ come from the germline V gene. Trimming removed 4 bases at V and 0 bases at J, with 25 bases between. The CDR3 here is CASSPTLAGAKLTNYGYTF. In DNA, the CDR3 is TGCGCCAGCAGCCCAACTCTCGCGGGCGCAAAACTGACTAACTATGGCTACACCTTC.

This clone came up once. The gene calls are TRBV5-4 and TRBJ1-6; TRBD1 matches at 7 bases. Germline-derived CDR1 and CDR2 are SGHNT and YYREEE (reference sequence). V dropped 6 bases and J dropped 7; count of bases not matched to a gene: 7. The CDR3 has 14 residues. The CDR3 DNA reads as TGTGCCAGCAACCGGGGACAGAAAAATTCACCCCTCCACTTT. Its translation: CASNRGQKNSPLHF.

V gene TRBV6-5 combines with J gene TRBJ1-2; 9 nucleotides line up with TRBD1. CDR3 length equals 13 residues. The germline gives CDR1 MNHEY, CDR2 SVGAGI. J lost 12 bases, V lost 6 bases, and 11 bases had no gene match. The CDR3 DNA reads as TGTGCCAGCAGAGCGGGACAGGGACGGATCGACACCTTC. It encodes CASRAGQGRIDTF.

This sequence joins TRBV5-8 and TRBJ2-2; 7 positions agree with TRBD2. The V gene's germline CDR1 is SGHTS and CDR2 YDEGEE. This CDR3 contains 14 residues. The V gene end was trimmed by 3 bases and the J gene end by 7 bases; junction bases not matched to a gene: 6. This CDR3 is CASSSQGGFGELFF. In nucleotides, the CDR3 is TGTGCCAGCAGCTCTCAGGGAGGGTTCGGGGAGCTGTTTTTT. Full variable domain (missing parts from reference TRBV5-8 and TRBJ2-2): EAGVTQSPTHLIKTRGQQATLRCSPISGHTSVYWYQQALGLGLQFLLWYDEGEERNRGNFPPRFSGRQFPNYSSELNVNALELEDSALYLCASSSQGGFGELFFGEGSRLTVL.

CDR3 loop: CASTLQGGGTEAFF. CDR3 sequence (DNA): TGTGCCAGCACTTTACAGGGGGGAGGGACTGAAGCTTTCTTT. The chain carries TRBV7-9 and TRBJ1-1, with 8 bases aligning to TRBD1. V lost 7 bases and J lost 5; bases outside the gene matches: 9. The germline V gene encodes CDR1 SEHNR and CDR2 FQNEAQ (reference sequence). This CDR3 has 14 amino acids.

The chain recombines TRBV6-5 with TRBJ1-1, with TRBD1 matching 8 bases. V lost 4 bases, J lost 3 bases, and 4 bases stayed unmatched. The CDR3 length is 14 residues. Germline V gene lookup returns CDR1 MNHEY and CDR2 SVGAGI. The CDR3 nucleotides are TGTGCCAGCAGTTGGACAGGGAGGGACACTGAAGCTTTCTTT. This gives the protein CASSWTGRDTEAFF.

The V gene is TRBV11-3, the J gene TRBJ1-6; D not certain. This CDR3 comprises 17 residues. Germline CDR1 reads SGHNT; CDR2 reads YENEEA. V was pared by 0 bases and J by 8 bases, with 17 bases between. The CDR3 region is CASSLESGVRGHSPLHF. CDR3 nucleotides: TGTGCCAGCAGCTTAGAATCCGGGGTGCGTGGCCATTCACCCCTCCACTTT. Variable domain in full (rest from reference TRBV11-3 and TRBJ1-6): EAGVVQSPRYKIIEKKQPVAFWCNPISGHNTLYWYLQNLGQGPELLIRYENEEAVDDSQLPKDRFSAERLKGVDSTLKIQPAELGDSAVYLCASSLESGVRGHSPLHFGNGTRLTVT.

This chain joins TRBV2 and TRBJ1-5; 8 bases line up with TRBD1. CDR3 size: 14 residues. Germline trimming cut 5 bases from V and 6 bases from J; bases unmatched to any gene: 6. Germline V CDR1 and CDR2: SNHLY, FYNNEI. The CDR3 coding sequence is TGTGCCAGCAGTTTCGGACAGGGAGGTCAGCCCCAGCATTTT. As protein: CASSFGQGGQPQHF.

The chain uses TRBV10-3 and TRBJ2-1, with D perhaps TRBD2 (5 bases). V was cut by 5 bases and J by 10 bases, with 9 bases left in between. The length of the CDR3 is 11 residues. Germline V CDR1 and CDR2: ENHRY, SYGVKD. The DNA for the CDR3 is TGTGCCATCAGTACCGACTACGAGCAGTTCTTC. Protein: CAISTDYEQFF.

The rearrangement joins TRBV5-1 to TRBJ1-1; tentatively, D is TRBD1 (5 bases). The CDR3 has 13 amino acids. Germline assignment: CDR1 SGHRS and CDR2 YFSETQ. The V end lost 4 bases, the J end lost 5 bases, and 12 bases lay between the germline ends. CDR3 residues: CASSAREGTEAFF. CDR3 DNA: TGCGCCAGCAGCGCCAGGGAGGGGACTGAAGCTTTCTTT.

The count of this clone is one. The rearrangement joins TRBV5-1 to TRBJ1-6; 7 bases are a match to TRBD1. The CDR3 runs to 16 residues. Germline assignment: CDR1 SGHRS and CDR2 YFSETQ. The V segment lost 0 bases and the J segment 7 bases; nucleotides outside the gene matches: 7. CDR3 sequence (DNA): TGCGCCAGCAGCTTGGCGGGGACAGAAATAAATTCACCCCTCCACTTT. Translated, it gives CASSLAGTEINSPLHF.

V is TRBV9 and J is TRBJ2-5, with a possible D match to TRBD2 (7 bases). The germline CDR1 and CDR2 sequences are SGDLS and YYNGEE. Trimming removed 3 bases at V and 2 bases at J, with 17 bases between. The CDR3 has 16 residues. The CDR3 coding sequence is TGTGCCAGCAGCGAGGGGGTGGGACTAAGACAAGAGACCCAGTACTTC. This translates into CASSEGVGLRQETQYF.

The chain has TRBV7-6 and TRBJ1-4, with TRBD1 matching over 8 bases. Germline V CDR1 and CDR2: SGHVS, FNYEAQ. This CDR3 has 20 residues. Losses at the gene ends were 1 base for V and 0 bases for J; bases not matched to a gene: 13. The CDR3: CASSLEGTGHPLATNEKLFF. For the CDR3, the DNA is TGTGCCAGCAGCTTAGAGGGGACAGGCCACCCCTTAGCAACTAATGAAAAACTGTTTTTT.

Only one count was recorded for this clone. The V gene is TRBV7-9, the J gene TRBJ1-6, with TRBD1 matching over 9 bases. The junction had 3 bases not matched to a gene; V was cut back by 2 bases and J by 10 bases. There are 14 residues in the CDR3. The germline CDR1 and CDR2 sequences are SEHNR and FQNEAQ (reference sequence). DNA of the CDR3: TGTGCCAGCAGCTTACGACAGGGGGAATCACCCCTCCACTTT. Translated: CASSLRQGESPLHF.

This clone has only a few counts. The gene calls are TRBV5-6 and TRBJ1-3; D not resolved. The V gene's germline CDR1 is SGHDT and CDR2 YYEEEE. CDR3 size: 15 residues. Trimming stripped 1 base from V and 4 bases from J, with 12 bases between. The CDR3 here is CASSLLARWGNTIYF. In nucleotides, the CDR3 is TGTGCCAGCAGCTTGTTGGCCAGGTGGGGAAACACCATATATTTT.

This clone was picked up one time. V gene TRBV19 combines with J gene TRBJ1-5, with TRBD1 as a possible D gene (6 bases). The germline CDR1 and CDR2 sequences are LNHDA and SQIVND (reference sequence). The CDR3 has 14 amino acids. V was shortened by 3 bases and J by 7 bases, with 13 bases between the two germline ends. The CDR3 DNA sequence: TGTGCCAGTAGTATCTTGGCAGGGGCACAGCCCCAGCATTTT. The encoded protein is CASSILAGAQPQHF.